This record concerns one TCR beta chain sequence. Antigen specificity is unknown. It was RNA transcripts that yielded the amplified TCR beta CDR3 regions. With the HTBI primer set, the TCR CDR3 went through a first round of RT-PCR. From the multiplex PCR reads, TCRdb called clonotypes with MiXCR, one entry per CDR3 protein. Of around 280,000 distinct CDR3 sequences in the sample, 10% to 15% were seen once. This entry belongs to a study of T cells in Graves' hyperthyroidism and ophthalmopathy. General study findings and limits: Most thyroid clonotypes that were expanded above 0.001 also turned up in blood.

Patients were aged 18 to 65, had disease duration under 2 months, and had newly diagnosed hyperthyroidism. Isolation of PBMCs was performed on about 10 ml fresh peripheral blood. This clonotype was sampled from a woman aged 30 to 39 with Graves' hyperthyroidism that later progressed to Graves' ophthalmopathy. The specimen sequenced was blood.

In nucleotides, the CDR3 is TGTGCCAGCAGTTTAACTAGTGGAGATACGCAGTATTTT. It translates to CASSLTSGDTQYF. The J gene is TRBJ2-3, the V gene TRBV27; D might be TRBD2 (5 bases). V gave up 2 bases and J gave up 5 bases, with 8 bases separating them. The CDR3 consists of 13 residues. The germline V gene has CDR1 MNHEY and CDR2 SMNVEV (reference sequence).